The rows below give T cell receptor beta chains drawn from one sample of a study of blood T cell repertoires in COVID-19. The table came from immunoSEQ multiplex PCR; TCRdb's copy has only in-frame clones and leaves some out. The sample lists about 66,000 clones, around 92% occurring once. Sequencing used peripheral blood. The receptors here all came from a man in his 60s with acute or convalescent COVID-19. CDR3s include the opening cysteine and the closing phenylalanine or tryptophan. Fields, in order: V gene, clone size, D gene, J gene, CDR3 protein, CDR3 DNA. The D gene is left open where the match is weak. The listing skips clone size in some rows; elsewhere it reads once, few, many or a size class.

>TRBV29-1|.|TRBD1|TRBJ1-2
CSVMPPGTGFYGYTF
TGCAGCGTCATGCCCCCCGGGACAGGGTTTTATGGCTACACCTTC
>TRBV4-2|.|.|TRBJ1-2
CASSQETRANYGYTF
TGTGCCAGCAGCCAAGAAACCAGGGCTAACTATGGCTACACCTTC
>TRBV5-1|.|TRBD1|TRBJ1-2
CASSLTEQGGYTF
TGCGCCAGCAGCTTGACAGAACAGGGGGGCTACACCTTC
>TRBV6-5|once|TRBD1|TRBJ2-2
CASSDRGRTTGELFF
TGTGCCAGCTCAGACAGGGGGCGCACCACCGGGGAGCTGTTTTTT
>TRBV3-1/TRBV3-2|.|.|TRBJ2-5
CASSLKRPQETQYF
TGTGCCAGCAGCCTTAAGAGGCCCCAAGAGACCCAGTACTTC
>TRBV10-2|.|.|TRBJ2-2
CASKGTGELFF
TGCGCGAGCAAGGGGACCGGGGAGCTGTTTTTT
>TRBV5-1|.|TRBD2|TRBJ2-3
CASSLTGGSTDTQYF
TGCGCCAGCAGCTTAACGGGGGGGAGCACAGATACGCAGTATTTT
>TRBV10-3|.|.|TRBJ2-5
CAIRGAGETQYF
TGTGCCATCAGGGGAGCCGGGGAGACCCAGTACTTC
>TRBV6-4|.|TRBD1|TRBJ2-2
CASSQTGGETGELFF
TGTGCCAGCAGTCAGACAGGGGGCGAGACCGGGGAGCTGTTTTTT
>TRBV6-5|.|.|TRBJ1-2
CASSYSGRYNGYTF
TGTGCCAGCAGTTACTCGGGCAGATACAATGGCTACACCTTC
>TRBV24-1|.|.|TRBJ2-5
CATSESRVETQYF
TGTGCCACCAGTGAGTCCAGGGTAGAGACCCAGTACTTC
>TRBV6-5|.|.|TRBJ1-2
CASTQVGDGYTF
TGTGCCAGCACCCAGGTGGGAGACGGCTACACCTTC
>TRBV3-1/TRBV3-2|.|TRBD2|TRBJ2-5
CARSRGGRGEETQYF
TGCGCCCGCAGCCGGGGGGGGCGGGGGGAGGAGACCCAGTACTTC
>TRBV12-5|once|TRBD2|TRBJ2-1
CASGFLPQGRGDNEQFF
TGTGCTAGTGGTTTCCTCCCGCAGGGCCGGGGGGACAATGAGCAGTTCTTC
>TRBV27|.|.|TRBJ1-1
CASRQGVNTEAFF
TGTGCCAGCAGACAGGGTGTGAACACTGAAGCTTTCTTT
>TRBV19|.|.|TRBJ2-3
CASSMQGPRSTDTQYF
TGTGCCAGTAGTATGCAGGGGCCCCGCAGCACAGATACGCAGTATTTT
>TRBV14|few|.|TRBJ2-7
CASSRGGFRTYEQYF
TGTGCCAGCAGCCGAGGGGGTTTTAGGACCTACGAGCAGTACTTC
>TRBV29-1|.|.|TRBJ1-1
CSVMRTVQNTEAFF
TGCAGCGTAATGCGGACAGTTCAGAACACTGAAGCTTTCTTT
>TRBV11-1|.|.|TRBJ2-1
CASTRLGLYNEQFF
TGTGCCAGCACCCGGCTAGGTCTATACAATGAGCAGTTCTTC
>TRBV20-1|.|.|TRBJ1-4
CSASSFEKLFF
TGCAGTGCTAGTTCTTTTGAAAAACTGTTTTTT
>TRBV11-2|once|.|TRBJ2-6
CASSSSGLGANVLTF
TGTGCCAGCAGCTCCTCGGGGTTAGGGGCCAACGTCCTGACTTTC
>TRBV28|.|.|TRBJ1-6
CASSGGSYNSPLHF
TGTGCCAGCAGTGGGGGCTCGTATAATTCACCCCTCCACTTT
>TRBV24-1|.|.|TRBJ2-2
CATSDPTQGLGTGELFF
TGTGCCACCAGTGATCCCACACAGGGTTTGGGCACCGGGGAGCTGTTTTTT
>TRBV3-1/TRBV3-2|.|TRBD1|TRBJ1-6
CASSRQGSSPLHF
TGTGCCAGCAGCCGACAGGGAAGTTCACCCCTCCACTTT